The present T cell receptor (beta chain) was sequenced within a study of T cells after yellow fever vaccination. TCR cDNA was made by 5'RACE template switching, adding a universal primer site and UMIs. TCRdb re-called the 5' RACE reads through MiXCR, storing one row per CDR3 protein. The repertoire holds approximately 300,000 distinct CDR3 sequences, with around 6.8% as singletons. This clonotype was detected many times. Antigen: not known. Germline V gives CDR1 SGHTA, CDR2 FQGNSA. The CDR3 length is 12 residues. The V and J ends lost 2 bases and 4 bases respectively, with 3 bases between them. Study findings and constraints: Although most clonotypes did not, a small share appeared in both CD4 and CD8 compartments.

The TCR originated in a man aged 18 to 29 who received the YFV17D yellow fever vaccine. The rearrangement uses TRBV7-2 and TRBJ1-5; no firm D call. The material sequenced was PBMCs, taken around 45 days after the first yellow fever vaccination. This chain's CDR3 is CASSLYNQPQHF. The CDR3 DNA reads TGTGCCAGCAGCTTATATAATCAGCCCCAGCATTTT.